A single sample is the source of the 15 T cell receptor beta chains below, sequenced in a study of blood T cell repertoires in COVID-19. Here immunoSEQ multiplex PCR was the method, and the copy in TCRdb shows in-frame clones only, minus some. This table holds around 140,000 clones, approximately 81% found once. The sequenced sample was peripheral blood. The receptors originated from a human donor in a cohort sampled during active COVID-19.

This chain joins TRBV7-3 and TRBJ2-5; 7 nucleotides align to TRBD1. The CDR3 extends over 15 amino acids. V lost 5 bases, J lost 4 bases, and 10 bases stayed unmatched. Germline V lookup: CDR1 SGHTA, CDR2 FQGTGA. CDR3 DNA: TGTGCCAGCAGCAAGCAAAACAGGGGCGGAGAGACCCAGTACTTC. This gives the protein CASSKQNRGGETQYF.

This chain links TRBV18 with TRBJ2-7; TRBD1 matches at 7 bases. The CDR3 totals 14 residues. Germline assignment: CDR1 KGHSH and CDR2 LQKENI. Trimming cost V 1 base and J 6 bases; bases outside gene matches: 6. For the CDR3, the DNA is TGTGCCAGCTCACCACAAATGACAGGGTTCGAGCAGTACTTC. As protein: CASSPQMTGFEQYF.

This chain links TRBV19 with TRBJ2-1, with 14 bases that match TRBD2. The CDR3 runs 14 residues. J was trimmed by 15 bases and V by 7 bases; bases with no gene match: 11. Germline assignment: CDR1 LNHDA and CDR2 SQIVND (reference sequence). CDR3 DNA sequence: TGTGCCAGTATAGGGACTAGCGGGAGAGGGGTGCGGTTCTTC. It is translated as CASIGTSGRGVRFF.

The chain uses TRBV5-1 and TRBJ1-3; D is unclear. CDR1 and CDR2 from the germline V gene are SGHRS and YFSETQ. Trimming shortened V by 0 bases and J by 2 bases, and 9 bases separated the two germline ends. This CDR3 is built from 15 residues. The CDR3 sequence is CASSLDSYAGNTIYF. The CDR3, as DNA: TGCGCCAGCAGCTTGGATAGTTACGCTGGAAACACCATATATTTT.

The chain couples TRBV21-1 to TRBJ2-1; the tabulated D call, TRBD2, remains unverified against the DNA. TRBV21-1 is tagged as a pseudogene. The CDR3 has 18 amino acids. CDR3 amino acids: CASSKTGVAGGFYNEQFF. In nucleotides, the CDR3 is TGTGCCAGCAGCAAAACGGGGGTAGCGGGAGGGTTCTACAATGAGCAGTTCTTC.

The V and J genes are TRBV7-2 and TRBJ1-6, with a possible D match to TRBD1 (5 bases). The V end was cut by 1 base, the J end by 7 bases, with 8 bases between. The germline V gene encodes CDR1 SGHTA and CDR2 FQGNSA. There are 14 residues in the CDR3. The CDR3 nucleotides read TGTGCCAGCAGCTTAGGGGGCTGGAATTCACCCCTCCACTTT. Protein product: CASSLGGWNSPLHF.

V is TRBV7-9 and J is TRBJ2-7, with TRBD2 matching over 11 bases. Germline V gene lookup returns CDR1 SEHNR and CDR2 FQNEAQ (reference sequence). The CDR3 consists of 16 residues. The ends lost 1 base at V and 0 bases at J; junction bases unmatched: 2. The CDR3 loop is CASSLGLAGNSYEQYF. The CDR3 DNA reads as TGTGCCAGCAGCTTAGGACTAGCGGGAAACTCCTACGAGCAGTACTTC.

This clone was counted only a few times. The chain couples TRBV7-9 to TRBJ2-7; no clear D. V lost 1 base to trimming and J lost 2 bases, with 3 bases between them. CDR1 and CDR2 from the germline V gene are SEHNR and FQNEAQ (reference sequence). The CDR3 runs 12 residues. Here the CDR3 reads CASSLVTYEQYF. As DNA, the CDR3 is TGTGCCAGCAGCTTAGTTACCTACGAGCAGTACTTC.

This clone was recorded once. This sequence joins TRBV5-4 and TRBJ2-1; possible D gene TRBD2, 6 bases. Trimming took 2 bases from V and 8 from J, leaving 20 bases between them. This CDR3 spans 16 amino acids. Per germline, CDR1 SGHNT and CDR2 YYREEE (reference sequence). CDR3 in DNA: TGTGCCAGCAGCTTACCTGGGACTGCCCAGAAGGATGAGCAGTTCTTC. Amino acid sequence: CASSLPGTAQKDEQFF.

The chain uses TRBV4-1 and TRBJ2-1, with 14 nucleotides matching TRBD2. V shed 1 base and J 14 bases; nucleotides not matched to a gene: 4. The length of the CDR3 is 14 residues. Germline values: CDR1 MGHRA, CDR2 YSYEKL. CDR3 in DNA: TGCGCCAGCAGCCAAGGGGGGACTAGCGGGAGAAAGTTCTTC. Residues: CASSQGGTSGRKFF.

CDR3 coding DNA: TGTGCCAGCAGCCCCTATGGGACCCAGTACTTC. Translated, it gives CASSPYGTQYF. The V call is TRBV6-2 or TRBV6-3, the J call TRBJ2-5; no firm D call. Germline V gene data show CDR1 as MNHEY and CDR2 as SVGEGT. The CDR3 has 11 amino acids. The germline V and J ends were trimmed by 6 bases and 7 bases, with 9 bases remaining between them.

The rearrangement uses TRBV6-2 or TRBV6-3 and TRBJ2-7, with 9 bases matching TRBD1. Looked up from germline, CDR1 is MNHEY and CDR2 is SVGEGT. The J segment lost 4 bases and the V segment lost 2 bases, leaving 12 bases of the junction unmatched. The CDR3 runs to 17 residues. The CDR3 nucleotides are TGTGCCAGCAGTTACGCGAATACCGGGACAGGGAGGTACGAGCAGTACTTC. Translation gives CASSYANTGTGRYEQYF.

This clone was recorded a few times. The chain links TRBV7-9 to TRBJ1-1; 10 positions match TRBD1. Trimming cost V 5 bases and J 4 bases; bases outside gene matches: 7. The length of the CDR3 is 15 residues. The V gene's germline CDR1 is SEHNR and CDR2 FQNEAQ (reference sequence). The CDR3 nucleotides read TGTGCCAGCAGCATAGGACAGGGGGGGATCACTGAAGCTTTCTTT. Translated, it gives CASSIGQGGITEAFF.

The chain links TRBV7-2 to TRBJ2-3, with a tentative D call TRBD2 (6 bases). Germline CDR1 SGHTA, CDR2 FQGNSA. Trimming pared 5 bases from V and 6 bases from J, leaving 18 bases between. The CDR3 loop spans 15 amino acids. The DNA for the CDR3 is TGTGCCAGCAGCGATACTACGGGAGTATGGGATACGCAGTATTTT. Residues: CASSDTTGVWDTQYF.

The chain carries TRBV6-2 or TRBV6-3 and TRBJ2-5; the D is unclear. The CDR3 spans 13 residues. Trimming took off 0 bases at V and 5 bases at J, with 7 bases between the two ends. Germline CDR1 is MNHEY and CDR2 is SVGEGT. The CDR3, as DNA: TGTGCCAGCAGTTACTCGGCCGGGGAGACCCAGTACTTC. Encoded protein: CASSYSAGETQYF.